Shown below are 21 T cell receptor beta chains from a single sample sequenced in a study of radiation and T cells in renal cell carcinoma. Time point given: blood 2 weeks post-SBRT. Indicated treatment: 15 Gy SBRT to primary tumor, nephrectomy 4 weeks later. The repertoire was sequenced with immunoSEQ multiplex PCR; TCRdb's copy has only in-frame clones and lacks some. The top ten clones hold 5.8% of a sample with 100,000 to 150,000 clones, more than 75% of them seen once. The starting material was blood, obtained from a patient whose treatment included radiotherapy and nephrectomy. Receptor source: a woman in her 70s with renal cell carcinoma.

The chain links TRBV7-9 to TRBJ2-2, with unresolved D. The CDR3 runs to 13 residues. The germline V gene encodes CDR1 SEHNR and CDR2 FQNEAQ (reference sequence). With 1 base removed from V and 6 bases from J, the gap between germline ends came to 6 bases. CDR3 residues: CASSLEQSGELFF. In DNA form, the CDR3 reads TGTGCCAGCAGCTTAGAGCAGTCCGGGGAGCTGTTTTTT.

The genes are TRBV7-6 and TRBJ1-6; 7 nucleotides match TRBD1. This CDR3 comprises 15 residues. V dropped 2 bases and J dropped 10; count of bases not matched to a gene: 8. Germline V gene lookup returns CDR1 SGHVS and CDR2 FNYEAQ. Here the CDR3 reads CASSLSGRGGSPLHF. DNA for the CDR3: TGTGCCAGCAGCTTATCGGGCAGGGGGGGATCACCCCTCCACTTT.

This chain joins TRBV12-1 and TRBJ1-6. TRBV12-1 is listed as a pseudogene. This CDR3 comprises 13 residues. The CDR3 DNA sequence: TGTGCCAGCAGCTTTAGTTTGCATTCACCCCTCCACTTT. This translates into CASSFSLHSPLHF.

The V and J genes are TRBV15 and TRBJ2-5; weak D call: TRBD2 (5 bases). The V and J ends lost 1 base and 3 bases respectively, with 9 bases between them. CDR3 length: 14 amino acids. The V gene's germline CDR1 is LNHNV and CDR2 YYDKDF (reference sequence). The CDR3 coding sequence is TGTGCCACCAGCAGAGTCGACGGGGAAGAGACCCAGTACTTC. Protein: CATSRVDGEETQYF.

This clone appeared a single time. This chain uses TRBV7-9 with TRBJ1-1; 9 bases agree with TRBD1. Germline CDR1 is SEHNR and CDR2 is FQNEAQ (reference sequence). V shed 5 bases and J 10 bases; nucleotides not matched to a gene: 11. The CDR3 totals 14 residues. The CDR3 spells CASSPGTGIQAAFF. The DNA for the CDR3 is TGTGCCAGCAGCCCCGGGACAGGGATTCAGGCAGCTTTCTTT. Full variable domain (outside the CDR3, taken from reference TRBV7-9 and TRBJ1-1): DTGVSQNPRHKITKRGQNVTFRCDPISEHNRLYWYRQTLGQGPEFLTYFQNEAQLEKSRLLSDRFSAERPKGSFSTLEIQRTEQGDSAMYLCASSPGTGIQAAFFGQGTRLTVV.

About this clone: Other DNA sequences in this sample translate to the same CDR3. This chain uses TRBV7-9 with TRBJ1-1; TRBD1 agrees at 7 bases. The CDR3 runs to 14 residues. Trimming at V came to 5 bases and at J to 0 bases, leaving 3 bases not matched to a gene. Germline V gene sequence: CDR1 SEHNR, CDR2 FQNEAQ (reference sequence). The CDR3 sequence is CASSLGQVNTEAFF. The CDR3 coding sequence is TGTGCCAGCAGCCTAGGACAGGTGAACACTGAAGCTTTCTTT. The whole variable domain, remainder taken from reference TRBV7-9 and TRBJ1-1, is DTGVSQNPRHKITKRGQNVTFRCDPISEHNRLYWYRQTLGQGPEFLTYFQNEAQLEKSRLLSDRFSAERPKGSFSTLEIQRTEQGDSAMYLCASSLGQVNTEAFFGQGTRLTVV.

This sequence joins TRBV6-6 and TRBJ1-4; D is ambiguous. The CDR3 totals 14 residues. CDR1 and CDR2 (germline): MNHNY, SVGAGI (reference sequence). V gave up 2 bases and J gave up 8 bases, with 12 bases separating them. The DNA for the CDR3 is TGTGCCAGCAGTTACGGAGCGGGGTCGGAAAAACTGTTTTTT. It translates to CASSYGAGSEKLFF.

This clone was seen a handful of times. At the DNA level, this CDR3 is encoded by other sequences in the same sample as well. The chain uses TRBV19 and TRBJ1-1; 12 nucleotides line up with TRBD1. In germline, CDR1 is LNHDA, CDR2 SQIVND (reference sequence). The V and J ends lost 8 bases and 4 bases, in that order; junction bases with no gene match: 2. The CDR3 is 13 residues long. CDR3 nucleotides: TGTGCCAGTCGGGACAGGGGGCTCACTGAAGCTTTCTTT. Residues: CASRDRGLTEAFF.

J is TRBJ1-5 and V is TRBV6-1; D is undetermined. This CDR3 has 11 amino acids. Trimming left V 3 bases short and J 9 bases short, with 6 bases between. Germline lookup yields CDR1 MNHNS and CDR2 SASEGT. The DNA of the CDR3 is TGTGCCAGCAGTGATTGGGGGCCCCAGCATTTT. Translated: CASSDWGPQHF.

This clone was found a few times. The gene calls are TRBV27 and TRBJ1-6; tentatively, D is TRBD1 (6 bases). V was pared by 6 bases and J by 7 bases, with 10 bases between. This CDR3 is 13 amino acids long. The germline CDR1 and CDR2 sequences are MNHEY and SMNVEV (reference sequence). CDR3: CASRVTGNSPLHF. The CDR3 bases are TGTGCCAGCAGAGTAACAGGGAATTCACCCCTCCACTTT.

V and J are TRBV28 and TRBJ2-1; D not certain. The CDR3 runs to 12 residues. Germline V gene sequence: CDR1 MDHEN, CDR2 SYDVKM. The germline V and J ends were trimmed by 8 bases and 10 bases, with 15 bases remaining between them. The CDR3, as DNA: TGTGCCAGCCGTGGAGCCTCACGGGAGCAGTTCTTC. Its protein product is CASRGASREQFF.

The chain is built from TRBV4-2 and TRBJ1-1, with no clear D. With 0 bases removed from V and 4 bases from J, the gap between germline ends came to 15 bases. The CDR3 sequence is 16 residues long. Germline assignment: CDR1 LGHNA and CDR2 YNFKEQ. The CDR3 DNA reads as TGTGCCAGCAGCCAAGAAGCACCCCCTGGCGGCACTGAAGCTTTCTTT. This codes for CASSQEAPPGGTEAFF.

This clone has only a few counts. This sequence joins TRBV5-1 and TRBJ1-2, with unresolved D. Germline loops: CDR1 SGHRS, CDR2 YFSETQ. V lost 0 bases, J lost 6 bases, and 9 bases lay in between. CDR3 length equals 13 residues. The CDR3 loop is CASSLVGGNGYTF. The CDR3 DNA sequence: TGCGCCAGCAGCTTGGTGGGAGGGAATGGCTACACCTTC.

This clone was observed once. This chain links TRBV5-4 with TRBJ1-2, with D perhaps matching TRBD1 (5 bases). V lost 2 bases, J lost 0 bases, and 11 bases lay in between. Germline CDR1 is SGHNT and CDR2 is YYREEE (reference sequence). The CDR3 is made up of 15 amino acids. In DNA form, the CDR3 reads TGTGCCAGCAGCTTCCAATCGACAGCTAACTATGGCTACACCTTC. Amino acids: CASSFQSTANYGYTF.

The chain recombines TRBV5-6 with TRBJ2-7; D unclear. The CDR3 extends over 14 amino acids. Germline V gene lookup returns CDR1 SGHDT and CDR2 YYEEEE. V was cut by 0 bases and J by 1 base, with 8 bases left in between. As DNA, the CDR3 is TGTGCCAGCAGCTTGGGGCTAGGGTCCTACGAGCAGTACTTC. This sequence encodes CASSLGLGSYEQYF.

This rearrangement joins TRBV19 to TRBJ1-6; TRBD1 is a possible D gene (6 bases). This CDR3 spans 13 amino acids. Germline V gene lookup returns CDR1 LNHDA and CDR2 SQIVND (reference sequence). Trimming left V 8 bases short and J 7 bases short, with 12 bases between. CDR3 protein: CASGQQGNSPLHF. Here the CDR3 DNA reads TGTGCCAGTGGACAACAGGGAAATTCACCCCTCCACTTT.

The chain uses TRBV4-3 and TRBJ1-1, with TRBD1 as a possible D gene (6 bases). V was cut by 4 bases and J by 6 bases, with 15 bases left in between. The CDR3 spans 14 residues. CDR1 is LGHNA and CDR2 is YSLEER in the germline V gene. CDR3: CASSPQGGTPEAFF. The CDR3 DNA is TGCGCCAGCAGCCCCCAAGGGGGAACCCCTGAAGCTTTCTTT.

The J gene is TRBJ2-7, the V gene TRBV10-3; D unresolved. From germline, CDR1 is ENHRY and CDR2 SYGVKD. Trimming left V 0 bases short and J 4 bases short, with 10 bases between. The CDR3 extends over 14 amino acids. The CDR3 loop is CAISESTLRYEQYF. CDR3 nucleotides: TGTGCCATCAGTGAGTCGACACTAAGGTACGAGCAGTACTTC.

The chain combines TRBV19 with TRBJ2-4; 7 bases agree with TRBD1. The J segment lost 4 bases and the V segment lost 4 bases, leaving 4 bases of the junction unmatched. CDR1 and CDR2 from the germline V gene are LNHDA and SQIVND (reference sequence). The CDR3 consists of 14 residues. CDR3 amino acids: CASSKPGQKNIQYF. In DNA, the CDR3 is TGTGCCAGTAGTAAGCCGGGACAGAAAAACATTCAGTACTTC.

The CDR3 sequence: CAWSSRLAGGPDGSYNEQFF. For the CDR3, the DNA is TGTGCCTGGAGTTCTCGACTAGCGGGGGGGCCCGATGGGTCCTACAATGAGCAGTTCTTC. V is TRBV30 and J is TRBJ2-1; 14 nucleotides align to TRBD2. This CDR3 has 20 residues. Germline-derived CDR1 and CDR2 are GTSNPN and SVGIG (reference sequence). With 2 bases clipped from V and 1 base from J, the junction kept 13 bases outside the gene matches.

This CDR3 is CASSLLASHYGYTF. In DNA, the CDR3 is TGTGCCAGCAGCTTATTGGCATCGCACTATGGCTACACCTTC. The genes are TRBV11-2 and TRBJ1-2; D is undetermined. Trimming left V 2 bases short and J 3 bases short, with 10 bases between. Germline V gene sequence: CDR1 SGHAT, CDR2 FQNNGV. The length of the CDR3 is 14 residues.